These T cell receptor beta chains were read from a single sample in a study of cytomegalovirus exposure and HLA in healthy donors. TCRdb's copy holds only in-frame clones and misses some; the assay was immunoSEQ multiplex PCR. The repertoire holds 99,000 or so clones, with 79% as singletons. Sequencing was done on a sample of PBMCs. Receptors originate from a male donor in good health and CMV-seropositive. CDR3s include the opening cysteine and the closing phenylalanine or tryptophan. Fields, in order: clone size, J gene, V gene, D gene, CDR3 DNA, CDR3 protein. The D gene is left open where the match is weak. For some rows the clone size is stated as once, few or many, or as a class when expanded; others skip it.

>once|TRBJ1-2|TRBV2|.
TGTGCCAGCAGTGTCTGGCAGGGGAACTATGGCTACACCTTC
CASSVWQGNYGYTF
>.|TRBJ1-6|TRBV7-6|TRBD1
TGTGCCAGCAGCTTAGACAACAGGGGGAGCTCCTATAATTCACCCCTCCACTTT
CASSLDNRGSSYNSPLHF
>.|TRBJ1-1|TRBV6-5|TRBD1
TGTGCCAGCGGCACCAGGGGGCGTGGTGAAGCTTTCTTT
CASGTRGRGEAFF
>.|TRBJ1-6|TRBV5-4|.
TGTGCCAGCAGCTTGAGAGGAAACTCCTATAATTCACCCCTCCACTTT
CASSLRGNSYNSPLHF
>.|TRBJ1-1|TRBV6-5|TRBD1
TGTGCCAGCAGAACACCGGGACAGGGGGCACGAGCTTTCTTT
CASRTPGQGARAFF
>few|TRBJ1-5|TRBV27|.
TGTGCCAGCAGTTTATATGCAGGGGCTAGCAATCAGCCCCAGCATTTT
CASSLYAGASNQPQHF
>.|TRBJ1-2|TRBV5-4|.
TGTGCCAGCAGCCCCCGCTCAGGGGACTATGCAGCTAACTATGGCTACACCTTC
CASSPRSGDYAANYGYTF
>.|TRBJ2-5|TRBV30|.
TGTGCCTGGAGTGTACCGCCGGGGGAGACCCAGTACTTC
CAWSVPPGETQYF
>.|TRBJ2-1|TRBV7-9|TRBD2
TGTGCCAGCAGCTTCCAGCGGGGGGTCTACAATGAGCAGTTCTTC
CASSFQRGVYNEQFF
>.|TRBJ1-5|TRBV2|TRBD1
TGTGCCAGCAGGGACAGGACAGGGTATCAGCCCCAGCATTTT
CASRDRTGYQPQHF
>.|TRBJ1-2|TRBV5-1|.
TGCGCCAGCAGCTTGGTTATAGGGGATGGCTACACCTTC
CASSLVIGDGYTF
>.|TRBJ2-7|TRBV7-2|.
TGTGCCAGCAGCTTCGGGGGTTCCTCCTACGAGCAGTACTTC
CASSFGGSSYEQYF
>.|TRBJ1-1|TRBV6-5|.
TGTGCCAGCAGTTACTCGGGGGGGACCACTGAAGCTTTCTTT
CASSYSGGTTEAFF
>.|TRBJ2-7|TRBV27|.
TGTGCCAGCAGTTATATAACAGGATACGAGCAGTACTTC
CASSYITGYEQYF
>.|TRBJ1-2|TRBV4-1|.
TGCGCCAGCAGCCAACCAACAGGGCGGAGTCACGATGGCTACACCTTC
CASSQPTGRSHDGYTF
>.|TRBJ2-5|TRBV19|TRBD2
TGTGCCAGTAGGCGTAGCGGGGGGCAAGAGACCCAGTACTTC
CASRRSGGQETQYF
>.|TRBJ1-2|TRBV30|.
TGTGCCTGGAGTGTTGGGGGCCAGGGAAAGATCGGCTACACCTTC
CAWSVGGQGKIGYTF
>few|TRBJ1-6|TRBV6-4|TRBD1
TGTGCCAGCAGTCCAGGGGGCCATCGATCACCCCTCCACTTT
CASSPGGHRSPLHF
>.|TRBJ2-1|TRBV7-9|.
TGTGCCAGCAGCTTTACCGGGGATACAATGAGGCAGTTCTTC
CASSFTGDTMRQFF
>.|TRBJ2-1|TRBV6-5|.
TGTGCCAGCAGTTCAAACGCGGGGGCCGGCTACAATGAGCAGTTCTTC
CASSSNAGAGYNEQFF
>.|TRBJ1-2|TRBV7-8|TRBD1
TGTGCCAGCAGCTCACTAGAGGACAGGGGGATCAACTACACCTTC
CASSSLEDRGINYTF
>.|TRBJ1-6|TRBV5-1|TRBD1
TGCGCCAGCAGCACGGGACAGCATAATTCACCCCTCCACTTT
CASSTGQHNSPLHF
>.|TRBJ1-5|TRBV5-1|.
TGCGCCAGCAGCTTGGCGTCAGGGGCTCAGCCCCAGCATTTT
CASSLASGAQPQHF
>.|TRBJ2-7|TRBV30|TRBD1
TGTGCCTGGAGTGGACAGGGGGGGTCCGAGCAGTACTTC
CAWSGQGGSEQYF
>.|TRBJ2-1|TRBV5-1|TRBD2
TGCGCCAGCAGCTTGATGGTTAGCGGGACCTACAATGAGCAGTTCTTC
CASSLMVSGTYNEQFF
>.|TRBJ2-7|TRBV12-5|TRBD2
TGTGCTAGTGGTTTGGCACTAGCGGGCTACGAGCAGTACTTC
CASGLALAGYEQYF
>few|TRBJ1-5|TRBV2|TRBD1
TGTGCCAGCAGTTCTGGACAGGCAGACAATCAGCCCCAGCATTTT
CASSSGQADNQPQHF
>.|TRBJ2-3|TRBV7-2|.
TGTGCCAGCAGCTCCAGGCGAGGGCCCGGCGGAGTAGATACGCAGTATTTT
CASSSRRGPGGVDTQYF
>.|TRBJ1-6|TRBV28|.
TGTGCCAGCAACCCCCCCGGTAGAATGGATTCACCCCTCCACTTT
CASNPPGRMDSPLHF
>.|TRBJ1-2|TRBV27|.
TGTGCCAGCAGTCTTTCGGGACAATCAGGCTACACCTTC
CASSLSGQSGYTF
>.|TRBJ2-2|TRBV2|TRBD2
TGTGCCAGCAGTGAACCCGGGAGGACCGGGGAGCTGTTTTTT
CASSEPGRTGELFF
>.|TRBJ2-1|TRBV7-9|.
TGTGCCAGCAGCTGGATACAGGGAAGCGAGCAGTTCTTC
CASSWIQGSEQFF
>.|TRBJ1-1|TRBV7-9|.
TGTGCCAGCGAACCAGGGAAAGCTTTCTTT
CASEPGKAFF
>.|TRBJ2-3|TRBV30|TRBD2
TGTGCCTGGAGTGGAAGCGGGGGTCGGGCAGATACGCAGTATTTT
CAWSGSGGRADTQYF
>.|TRBJ2-5|TRBV5-3|TRBD2
TGTGCCAGAAGCTGGAAGACTAGCGGGGGATCCCAAGAGACCCAGTACTTC
CARSWKTSGGSQETQYF
>few|TRBJ2-1|TRBV2|.
TGTGCCAGCAGTGAGTCAAATGAGCAGTTCTTC
CASSESNEQFF
>.|TRBJ1-1|TRBV6-1|TRBD1
TGTGCCAGCAGCAACCGGGACAGGGAAATTCCTGAAGCTTTCTTT
CASSNRDREIPEAFF
>.|TRBJ2-3|TRBV5-1|.
TGCGCCAGCAGCCCGAGTCAGGGCACAGATACGCAGTATTTT
CASSPSQGTDTQYF
>.|TRBJ1-5|TRBV19|.
TGTGCCAGTAGATCGGGGTATCAGCCCCAGCATTTT
CASRSGYQPQHF
>.|TRBJ1-1|TRBV5-1|.
TGCGCCAGCAGTACAGACCAGGGGAAGGGGGCTTTCTTT
CASSTDQGKGAFF
>once|TRBJ2-2|TRBV9|.
TGTGCCAGCAGCGTAGGACAGGAGAACACCGGGGAGCTGTTTTTT
CASSVGQENTGELFF
>few|TRBJ2-2|TRBV6-4|TRBD1
TGTGCCAGCAGTGACTCTACAGGGGCAGGGGGCACCGGGGAGCTGTTTTTT
CASSDSTGAGGTGELFF
>.|TRBJ2-2|TRBV5-1|.
TGCGCCAGCAGCTTGGGTTCCGGGGGGCTCTACACCGGGGAGCTGTTTTTT
CASSLGSGGLYTGELFF
>few|TRBJ2-2|TRBV15|.
TGTGCCACCGGGAGGAAGGGGCCGAACACCGGGGAGCTGTTTTTT
CATGRKGPNTGELFF
>once|TRBJ1-4|TRBV5-1|TRBD1
TGCGCCAGCAGCTTACAGGGGGCGTTAGCTGCAACTAATGAAAAACTGTTTTTT
CASSLQGALAATNEKLFF
>.|TRBJ2-1|TRBV2|.
TGTGCCAGCAGTGAAGAAACTGGTCGCTCCTACAATGAGCAGTTCTTC
CASSEETGRSYNEQFF
>.|TRBJ2-5|TRBV6-6|.
TGTGCCAGCACCAGGACTACCCAAGAGACCCAGTACTTC
CASTRTTQETQYF
>.|TRBJ1-2|TRBV5-6|TRBD1
TGTGCCAGCAGCTTTGGGACAGGGAACGGGAATGGCTACACCTTC
CASSFGTGNGNGYTF
>.|TRBJ1-5|TRBV10-3|.
TGTGCCATCAGTCCAGTGGGGGGTCCCCAGCATTTT
CAISPVGGPQHF